The present T cell receptor beta chain was sequenced within a study of CD8+ T cells in alopecia areata. Study conclusions and caveats: For lesional scalp, especially alopecia totalis/universalis, clonality was higher than in normal scalp.

Isolation of CD4+ and CD8+ T cells from PBMCs was achieved by sorting. Once RNA had been extracted, it was reverse transcribed into cDNA to act as the sequencing template. Repertoires were generated with immunoSEQ multiplex PCR, while TCRdb's copy carries only in-frame clones and drops some. Of 95,000 to 120,000 clones listed, over 55% are singletons. Details on this clone: Its antigen is not identified.

Germline CDR1 SGHTA, CDR2 FQGNSA. V gave up 3 bases and J gave up 2 bases; unmatched junction bases: 10. The CDR3 sequence is 16 residues long. V is TRBV7-2 and J is TRBJ2-7, with TRBD1 identical over 7 bases. This sequence was found in a human donor with alopecia areata. The sample consisted of NKG2D-low CD8+ T cells sorted from blood. The CDR3 protein is CASSFLEGAGTYEQYF. In DNA, the CDR3 is TGTGCCAGCAGCTTTCTCGAGGGGGCCGGGACCTACGAGCAGTACTTC.